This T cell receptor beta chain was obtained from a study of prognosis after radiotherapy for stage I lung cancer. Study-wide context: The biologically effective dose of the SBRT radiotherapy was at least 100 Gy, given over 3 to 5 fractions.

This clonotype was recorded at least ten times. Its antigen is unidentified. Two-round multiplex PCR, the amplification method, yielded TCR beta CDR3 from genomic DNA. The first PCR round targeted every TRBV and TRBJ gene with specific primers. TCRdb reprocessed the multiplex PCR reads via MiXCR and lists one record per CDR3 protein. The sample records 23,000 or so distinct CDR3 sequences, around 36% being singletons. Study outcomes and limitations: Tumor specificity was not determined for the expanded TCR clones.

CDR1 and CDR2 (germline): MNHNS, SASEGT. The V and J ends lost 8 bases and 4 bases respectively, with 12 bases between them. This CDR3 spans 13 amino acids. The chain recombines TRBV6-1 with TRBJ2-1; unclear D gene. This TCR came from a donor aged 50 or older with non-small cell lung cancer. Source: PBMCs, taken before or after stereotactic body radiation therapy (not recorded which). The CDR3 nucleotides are TGTGCCAGCGGATCGGACGGATACAATGAGCAGTTCTTC. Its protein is CASGSDGYNEQFF.